The subject of this entry is one T cell receptor (beta chain). The antigen is not known. This sample was taken from a study of Graves' ophthalmopathy and Graves' hyperthyroidism. Study-wide background: Hyperthyroidism was considered stable when no ophthalmopathy appeared within 18 months of follow-up. Study-wide findings and caveats: Blood shared most expanded thyroid clonotypes above 0.001 frequency.

Hyperthyroidism cases were recent diagnoses of under 2 months' duration in people aged 18 to 65. If patients had other autoimmune diseases, uncontrolled infections, pregnancy or lactation, they were excluded. The TCR beta CDR3 regions underwent amplification from RNA transcripts. Second-round multiplex PCR came after a first-round RT-PCR that employed HTBI primers. In TCRdb, the multiplex PCR reads were re-called with MiXCR into one record per CDR3 protein. The sample lists about 1.2 million distinct CDR3 sequences; roughly 35% were seen once. The CDR3 runs to 11 residues. The germline gives CDR1 SQVTM, CDR2 ANQGSEA.

Sample: peripheral blood or thyroid tissue (not recorded which). The chain couples TRBV29-1 to TRBJ1-1; 8 bases fit TRBD1. The origin of this receptor is an adult man with Graves' hyperthyroidism. CDR3 in DNA: TGCAGTGCAGGGGGCCTCACTGAAGCTTTCTTT. Residues: CSAGGLTEAFF.